This TCR beta chain is drawn from a study of monozygotic twins with cystic fibrosis. Study-level background: With roughly 16 PCR cycles, barcoded libraries came from three micrograms of fragmented DNA.

In regard to this clone: The antigen is undetermined.

Sequencing used immunoSEQ multiplex PCR; TCRdb keeps in-frame clones, though not all of them. The data contain fewer than 25,000 clones, about 87% of them singletons. Notes on the study in general: Nucleotide-identical clonotype sharing was significantly higher within monozygotic CF twin pairs than between unrelated CF individuals. Age, concordance and disease severity did not associate with shared CDR3 numbers. V usage most resembled the co-twin in 13 of 16 pairs.

Trimming cost V 5 bases and J 3 bases; bases outside gene matches: 1. The CDR3 consists of 13 residues. CDR1 and CDR2 from the germline V gene are SSHAT and FNYEAQ (reference sequence). The source material was blood. The chain has TRBV7-7 and TRBJ1-1; 9 bases align to TRBD1. This clonotype was obtained from a woman in her twenties or thirties with cystic fibrosis. CDR3 DNA: TGTGCCAGCAGCCGGGACAGGGACACTGAAGCTTTCTTT. Translated, it gives CASSRDRDTEAFF.